These 11 T cell receptor beta chains originate from one sample sequenced in a study of blood T cell repertoires in COVID-19. Profiled with immunoSEQ multiplex PCR; TCRdb holds only in-frame clones, not every one. The sample records about 120,000 clones, over 70% being singletons. The sequenced sample consisted of peripheral blood. These receptors all come from a man aged 50-60 years with acute or convalescent COVID-19.

J is TRBJ2-3 and V is TRBV3-1 (or the pseudogene TRBV3-2); 10 positions match TRBD2. The V segment lost 3 bases and the J segment 4 bases; nucleotides outside the gene matches: 7. Germline CDR1 is LGHDT and CDR2 is YNNKEL (reference sequence). CDR3 size: 16 residues. CDR3 residues: CASSQALAGWADTQYF. The CDR3 DNA follows: TGTGCCAGCAGCCAGGCACTAGCGGGGTGGGCAGATACGCAGTATTTT.

The chain links TRBV12-3 or TRBV12-4 to TRBJ2-1; TRBD2 matches at 8 bases. J lost 7 bases, V lost 6 bases, and 5 bases had no gene match. The CDR3 consists of 13 residues. CDR3 in DNA: TGTGCCAGCAGGCGGGGGGCGGGGAATGAGCAGTTCTTC. It specifies CASRRGAGNEQFF.

J is TRBJ1-5 and V is TRBV6-6, with 9 bases fitting TRBD1. This CDR3 spans 14 amino acids. V gave up 2 bases and J gave up 7 bases; unmatched junction bases: 3. Germline-derived CDR1 and CDR2 are MNHNY and SVGAGI (reference sequence). CDR3 protein: CASSYVGQGQPQHF. As DNA, the CDR3 is TGTGCCAGCAGTTACGTGGGACAGGGCCAGCCCCAGCATTTT.

The CDR3 sequence: CASSVDGDWNEKLFF. CDR3 coding DNA: TGTGCCAGCAGCGTGGATGGGGACTGGAATGAAAAACTGTTTTTT. This rearrangement joins TRBV5-8 to TRBJ1-4; possibly TRBD1 for D (5 bases). Per germline, CDR1 SGHTS and CDR2 YDEGEE. The CDR3 loop spans 15 amino acids. Trimming removed 4 bases from V and 5 bases from J, with 15 bases in between.

J is TRBJ2-1 and V is TRBV11-2; 7 nucleotides match TRBD1. The J segment lost 7 bases and the V segment lost 5 bases, leaving 11 bases of the junction unmatched. The CDR3 consists of 15 residues. CDR1 is SGHAT, CDR2 FQNNGV, per germline. The CDR3 is CASSLRTGAGNEQFF. The DNA for the CDR3 is TGTGCCAGCAGCCTCCGGACAGGCGCAGGGAATGAGCAGTTCTTC.

The chain couples TRBV28 to TRBJ1-2; tentatively, D is TRBD1 (6 bases). Germline assignment: CDR1 MDHEN and CDR2 SYDVKM. The ends were cut back, 7 bases at V and 4 bases at J, with 13 bases in the middle. This CDR3 is 13 amino acids long. The CDR3 is CASITEGGYGYTF. CDR3 in DNA: TGTGCCAGCATTACGGAAGGGGGCTATGGCTACACCTTC.

The genes are TRBV7-3 and TRBJ1-1; D perhaps matches TRBD1 (5 bases). Trimming left V 3 bases short and J 5 bases short, with 13 bases between. This CDR3 spans 14 amino acids. In germline, CDR1 is SGHTA, CDR2 FQGTGA. CDR3 sequence: CASSLGGRNTEAFF. CDR3 nucleotides: TGTGCCAGCAGCTTGGGGGGTAGGAATACTGAAGCTTTCTTT.

This chain connects TRBV5-1 to TRBJ1-1; 10 bases align to TRBD1. The CDR3 has 14 amino acids. Germline CDR1 is SGHRS and CDR2 is YFSETQ. The J segment lost 4 bases and the V segment lost 4 bases, leaving 4 bases of the junction unmatched. The DNA of the CDR3 is TGCGCCAGCAGCACGACAGGGGGCCGCACTGAAGCTTTCTTT. Translated, it gives CASSTTGGRTEAFF.

The V and J genes are TRBV5-1 and TRBJ2-2; tentatively, D is TRBD1 (6 bases). V was pared by 4 bases and J by 3 bases, with 10 bases between. This CDR3 has 14 residues. CDR1 is SGHRS and CDR2 is YFSETQ in the germline V gene. The CDR3 is CASSIQGDTGELFF. As DNA, the CDR3 is TGCGCCAGCAGCATACAGGGTGACACCGGGGAGCTGTTTTTT.

The CDR3 DNA reads as TGTGCCAGTAGTACTCGGACAGGGATGCAACCCCTCCACTTT. Translated: CASSTRTGMQPLHF. The chain carries TRBV19 and TRBJ1-6; TRBD1 agrees at 8 bases. The CDR3 contains 14 residues. The V gene's germline CDR1 is LNHDA and CDR2 SQIVND (reference sequence). Germline trimming cut 4 bases from V and 12 bases from J; bases unmatched to any gene: 8.

This clone has a single count. The chain couples TRBV6-5 to TRBJ1-1, with D possibly TRBD1 on 6 matching bases. CDR3 size: 15 residues. Deletions cut 8 bases from V and 3 bases from J, with 19 bases between. Per germline, CDR1 MNHEY and CDR2 SVGAGI. CDR3 DNA: TGTGCCAGCGCCGTTACGGACAGACGTTACACTGAAGCTTTCTTT. Encoded protein: CASAVTDRRYTEAFF.